This record looks at one T cell receptor beta chain sequence and its context. Its target is unknown. Expressed TCRB transcripts got sequenced, as all isolated RNA was reverse transcribed. Measured with immunoSEQ multiplex PCR; TCRdb has only the in-frame clones, and not every one. Here the sample spans 630,000 or so clones, around 15% being singletons. The data stem from a study of beta chain features in type 1 diabetes. Looking at the study overall: The study examined more than 100,000,000 sorted cells across all samples. Study-level results: Sequencing used cDNA, and cells with high TCR expression could therefore be over-represented. A potential influence of HLA type upon TCRB rearrangement remained unresolved herein. Moderately but significantly shorter TCRB CDR3s were found in Type 1 diabetes patients in all four CD4+ subsets.

The ends were cut back, 0 bases at V and 2 bases at J, with 9 bases in the middle. The CDR3 has 14 residues. Germline V gene sequence: CDR1 SGDLS, CDR2 YYNGEE. This rearrangement joins TRBV9 to TRBJ2-7; no firm D call. The sample comprised naive CD4+ T cells from blood. The receptor was isolated from a man aged 18 to 29 with type 1 diabetes. CDR3 sequence (DNA): TGTGCCAGCAGCGTAGCCCCAGAAACCTACGAGCAGTACTTC. Its protein product is CASSVAPETYEQYF.